The 17 T cell receptor beta chains below were found in one sample sequenced in a study of T-cell memory formation after mild COVID-19. A single record per CDR3 protein comes from TCRdb applying MiXCR to the 5' RACE reads. The sample holds roughly 40,000 distinct CDR3 sequences, 6% to 9.5% seen once. The specimen sequenced was PBMCs or a T cell subset sorted from them (not recorded which). The origin of the receptors is a man aged 18 to 29 who had mild COVID-19 (a few samples of this study predate the infection). Cell type and time point are not known.

The chain combines TRBV5-1 with TRBJ2-2, with 8 bases fitting TRBD2. This CDR3 contains 17 residues. Trimming at V came to 2 bases and at J to 0 bases, leaving 6 bases not matched to a gene. CDR1 and CDR2 (germline): SGHRS, YFSETQ. CDR3 loop: CASSFPRAGANTGELFF. CDR3 bases: TGCGCCAGCAGCTTCCCAAGAGCGGGGGCGAACACCGGGGAGCTGTTTTTT.

The chain joins TRBV20-1 to TRBJ1-1; TRBD1 is a possible D gene (5 bases). Trimming left V 6 bases short and J 7 bases short, with 21 bases between. The CDR3 runs to 14 residues. Germline assignment: CDR1 DFQATT and CDR2 SNEGSKA (reference sequence). The CDR3 nucleotides are TGCAGTGCGGACCGAACAGGCTCATCAATTGAAGCTTTCTTT. Protein sequence: CSADRTGSSIEAFF.

The CDR3 loop is CASSPLGLRGGLEQYF. The CDR3 DNA follows: TGTGCCAGCAGCCCCCTAGGCTTGAGGGGAGGATTAGAGCAGTACTTC. This rearrangement joins TRBV7-9 to TRBJ2-7, with a possible D match to TRBD2 (6 bases). With 5 bases removed from V and 7 bases from J, the gap between germline ends came to 24 bases. CDR3 size: 16 residues. CDR1 SEHNR and CDR2 FQNEAQ come from the germline V gene (reference sequence).

This clonotype showed up many times. The CDR3 DNA sequence: TGTGCCAGCACCCCCGGGACAGGGATGGACAATGAGCAGTTCTTC. Its translation: CASTPGTGMDNEQFF. The chain is built from TRBV12-3 or TRBV12-4 and TRBJ2-1; the match to TRBD1 covers 9 bases. J lost 5 bases, V lost 7 bases, and 9 bases had no gene match. This CDR3 has 15 residues.

This clonotype was counted many times. The chain employs TRBV6-1 and TRBJ2-3; D may be TRBD1 or TRBD2 (6 bases each). Germline V gene lookup returns CDR1 MNHNS and CDR2 SASEGT. This CDR3 region has 12 residues. V was pared by 6 bases and J by 5 bases, with 9 bases between. The CDR3 is CASRGGGDTQYF. The CDR3 nucleotides read TGTGCCAGCAGGGGGGGCGGAGATACGCAGTATTTT.

This rearrangement joins TRBV25-1 to TRBJ1-1; TRBD1 matches at 8 bases. Trimming took 6 bases from V and 5 from J; bases not matched to a gene: 8. There are 14 residues in the CDR3. Germline lookup yields CDR1 MGHDK and CDR2 SYGVNS. The CDR3 here is CASRPQGAVTEAFF. DNA of the CDR3: TGTGCCAGCAGACCTCAGGGGGCGGTTACTGAAGCTTTCTTT.

In this sample, this clonotype turned up many times. The chain uses TRBV20-1 and TRBJ2-3; no reliable D call. Per germline, CDR1 DFQATT and CDR2 SNEGSKA (reference sequence). Deletions cut 8 bases from V and 3 bases from J, with 9 bases between. The CDR3 has 11 amino acids. Written as DNA, the CDR3 is TGCAGTTGCCGGCCGACAGATACGCAGTATTTT. Translation: CSCRPTDTQYF.

This clonotype was observed a handful of times. This sequence joins TRBV7-2 and TRBJ2-7; 7 bases fit TRBD2. The CDR3 is 15 amino acids. The germline V gene has CDR1 SGHTA and CDR2 FQGNSA. V shed 5 bases and J 4 bases; nucleotides not matched to a gene: 11. This CDR3 is CASSPASIGGYEQYF. The CDR3, as DNA: TGTGCCAGCAGCCCCGCCAGCATCGGGGGGTACGAGCAGTACTTC. Supplemented by reference TRBV7-2 and TRBJ2-7, the full variable domain reads GAGVSQSPSNKVTEKGKDVELRCDPISGHTALYWYRQSLGQGLEFLIYFQGNSAPDKSGLPSDRFSAERTGGSVSTLTIQRTQQEDSAVYLCASSPASIGGYEQYFGPGTRLTVT.

This chain links TRBV28 with TRBJ2-7; D is tentatively TRBD1 or TRBD2 (5 bases each). Germline V gives CDR1 MDHEN, CDR2 SYDVKM. Deletions cut 5 bases from V and 4 bases from J, with 15 bases between. CDR3 length: 14 residues. CDR3 in amino acids: CASSGDPGPYEQYV. DNA of the CDR3: TGTGCCAGCAGTGGGGACCCTGGGCCTTACGAGCAGTACGTC.

The chain uses TRBV4-2 and TRBJ2-2; no clear D. The CDR3 totals 14 residues. The V end lost 4 bases, the J end lost 0 bases, and 6 bases lay between the germline ends. From germline, CDR1 is LGHNA and CDR2 YNFKEQ. CDR3 protein: CASSRRANTGELFF. DNA of the CDR3: TGTGCCAGCAGCCGAAGGGCGAACACCGGGGAGCTGTTTTTT.

The chain recombines TRBV7-2 with TRBJ1-6; 8 bases map to TRBD1. The germline V gene encodes CDR1 SGHTA and CDR2 FQGNSA. This CDR3 has 15 amino acids. Trimming took 0 bases from V and 9 from J; bases not matched to a gene: 4. The DNA for the CDR3 is TGTGCCAGCAGCTTAGCTGGGACAGGTCGTTCACCCCTCCACTTT. This translates into CASSLAGTGRSPLHF. Together with reference TRBV7-2 and TRBJ1-6, the CDR3 gives the full variable domain: GAGVSQSPSNKVTEKGKDVELRCDPISGHTALYWYRQSLGQGLEFLIYFQGNSAPDKSGLPSDRFSAERTGGSVSTLTIQRTQQEDSAVYLCASSLAGTGRSPLHFGNGTRLTVT.

As regards this clonotype: This may be a read error, as it is one base from a much larger clone. The chain has TRBV25-1 and TRBJ2-5, with TRBD1 matching 7 bases. Germline V gene data show CDR1 as MGHDK and CDR2 as SYGVNS. This CDR3 is 14 amino acids long. The CDR3 is CASSDTGDLETRYF. In DNA form, the CDR3 reads TGTGCCAGCAGTGATACAGGGGATTTGGAGACCCGGTACTTC.

The chain is built from TRBV4-1 and TRBJ1-1, with 7 bases lining up with TRBD1. CDR1 is MGHRA and CDR2 is YSYEKL in the germline V gene. J was trimmed by 10 bases and V by 2 bases; bases with no gene match: 13. This CDR3 contains 15 residues. The CDR3 DNA sequence: TGCGCCAGCAGCCAACCGCACGGACAGGTCGGGGGAGCTTTCTTT. Protein product: CASSQPHGQVGGAFF.

Many counts were recorded for this clonotype. The rearrangement uses TRBV6-5 and TRBJ2-7; no clear D. Germline V gene data show CDR1 as MNHEY and CDR2 as SVGAGI. Trimming removed 11 bases from V and 3 bases from J, with 17 bases in between. This CDR3 is 13 amino acids long. The CDR3 reads CASKGNLGYEQYF. The CDR3 DNA follows: TGTGCCTCCAAGGGTAACCTAGGCTACGAGCAGTACTTC.

This clonotype was seen repeatedly, ten times or more. The rearrangement uses TRBV30 and TRBJ2-3; the D is unclear. This CDR3 is built from 13 residues. CDR1 and CDR2 (germline): GTSNPN, SVGIG (reference sequence). The V end was cut by 5 bases, the J end by 7 bases, with 16 bases between. This CDR3 reads CAWGEALKNTQYF. DNA for the CDR3: TGTGCCTGGGGGGAAGCCCTCAAGAATACGCAGTATTTT.

This clonotype was counted a few times. This chain connects TRBV14 to TRBJ2-3, with D unresolved. Germline CDR1 and CDR2: SGHDN and FVKESK. V was pared by 3 bases and J by 0 bases, with 13 bases between. The CDR3 extends over 16 amino acids. The CDR3, as DNA: TGTGCCAGCAGCCACCTACAGTTTTCTAGCACAGATACGCAGTATTTT. Its translation is CASSHLQFSSTDTQYF.

This clonotype has a handful of counts. This chain links TRBV5-6 with TRBJ1-3; the D is unclear. V was cut by 6 bases and J by 2 bases, with 9 bases left in between. The CDR3 consists of 13 residues. The germline V gene has CDR1 SGHDT and CDR2 YYEEEE. The CDR3 region has the DNA TGTGCCAGCAACCAGCAAGCTGGAAACACCATATATTTT. Protein: CASNQQAGNTIYF.